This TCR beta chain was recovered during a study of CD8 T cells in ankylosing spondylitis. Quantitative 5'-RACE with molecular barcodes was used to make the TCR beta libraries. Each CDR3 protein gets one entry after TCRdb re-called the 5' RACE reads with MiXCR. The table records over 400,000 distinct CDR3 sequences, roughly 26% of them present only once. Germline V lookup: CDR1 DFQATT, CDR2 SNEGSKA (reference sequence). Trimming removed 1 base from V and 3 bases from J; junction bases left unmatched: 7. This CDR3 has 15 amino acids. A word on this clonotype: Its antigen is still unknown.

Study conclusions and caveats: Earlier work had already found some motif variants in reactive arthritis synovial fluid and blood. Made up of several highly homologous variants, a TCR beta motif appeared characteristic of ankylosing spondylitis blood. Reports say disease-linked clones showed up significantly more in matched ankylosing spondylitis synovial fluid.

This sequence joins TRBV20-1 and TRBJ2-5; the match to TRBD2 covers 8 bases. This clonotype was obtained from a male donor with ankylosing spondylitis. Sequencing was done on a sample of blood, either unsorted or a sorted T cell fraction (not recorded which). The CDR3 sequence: CSARGALLAEETQYF. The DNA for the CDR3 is TGCAGTGCTAGAGGGGCGTTACTAGCGGAAGAGACCCAGTACTTC.